The 17 T cell receptor beta chains below come from one sample, sequenced in a study of T cell changes during pregnancy in multiple sclerosis. Clones were read by immunoSEQ multiplex PCR, and TCRdb kept only the in-frame ones, dropping some. The sample holds some 49,000 clones, more than 85% seen once. The material sequenced was CD8+ T cells from peripheral blood mononuclear cells, taken in the second trimester of pregnancy. The receptors were sampled from a female donor with multiple sclerosis, enrolled in a pregnancy study.

The chain employs TRBV5-1 and TRBJ2-3; 13 bases agree with TRBD2. This CDR3 comprises 17 residues. With 0 bases clipped from V and 3 bases from J, the junction kept 4 bases outside the gene matches. From germline, CDR1 is SGHRS and CDR2 YFSETQ. The DNA for the CDR3 is TGCGCCAGCAGCTTGGTGACTAGCGGGGGGTCAACAGATACGCAGTATTTT. It encodes CASSLVTSGGSTDTQYF.

This clone was counted only a few times. The rearrangement joins TRBV4-3 to TRBJ1-5; D is unclear. V lost 0 bases and J lost 4, with 13 bases in between. Germline CDR1 is LGHNA and CDR2 is YSLEER. The CDR3 consists of 16 residues. This chain's CDR3 is CASSQDLMSDNQPQHF. The CDR3 region has the DNA TGCGCCAGCAGCCAAGATCTCATGTCAGATAATCAGCCCCAGCATTTT.

This chain uses TRBV4-3 with TRBJ1-1; the D is unclear. This CDR3 is 15 amino acids long. Trimming left V 1 base short and J 5 bases short, with 14 bases between. Looked up from germline, CDR1 is LGHNA and CDR2 is YSLEER. The CDR3 sequence: CASSQGRLSKTEAFF. The CDR3 region has the DNA TGCGCCAGCAGCCAAGGGCGGTTGTCTAAGACTGAAGCTTTCTTT.

The V gene is TRBV4-3, the J gene TRBJ1-1; D perhaps matches TRBD1 (5 bases). This CDR3 is 15 amino acids long. Germline V gene data show CDR1 as LGHNA and CDR2 as YSLEER. V was cut by 0 bases and J by 11 bases, with 19 bases left in between. CDR3 bases: TGCGCCAGCAGCCAAGACAGGGTGGGCCCCACCGGGGCTTTCTTT. Translation gives CASSQDRVGPTGAFF.

The chain is built from TRBV11-2 and TRBJ2-3; 7 nucleotides agree with TRBD1. Losses at the gene ends were 1 base for V and 2 bases for J; bases not matched to a gene: 6. In germline, CDR1 is SGHAT, CDR2 FQNNGV. This CDR3 spans 16 amino acids. The CDR3 region is CASSLGQGAHTDTQYF. Written as DNA, the CDR3 is TGTGCCAGCAGCTTAGGACAGGGCGCACACACAGATACGCAGTATTTT.

V gene TRBV4-3 combines with J gene TRBJ2-7; D is undetermined. With 0 bases removed from V and 0 bases from J, the gap between germline ends came to 9 bases. Per germline, CDR1 LGHNA and CDR2 YSLEER. The CDR3 extends over 15 amino acids. The CDR3 nucleotides read TGCGCCAGCAGCCAAGAAGTCGCGAGCTCCTACGAGCAGTACTTC. Translated: CASSQEVASSYEQYF.

The chain combines TRBV6-4 with TRBJ2-2; a possible D gene is TRBD1 (6 bases). V was cut by 6 bases and J by 1 base, with 12 bases left in between. CDR1 MRHNA and CDR2 SNTAGT come from the germline V gene. CDR3 length: 15 residues. For the CDR3, the DNA is TGTGCCAGCAGCTCAGGGGCTTGGAACACCGGGGAGCTGTTTTTT. It encodes CASSSGAWNTGELFF.

A note on this clone: The junction shows a germline mismatch at one end, possibly a read error. This chain connects TRBV7-7 to TRBJ2-1; 8 nucleotides agree with TRBD1. This CDR3 contains 13 residues. Germline V gene lookup returns CDR1 SSHAT and CDR2 FNYEAQ (reference sequence). CDR3 sequence (DNA): TGTGCTAGCAGCCCAGGGGGCATCAATGAGCAGTTCTTC. Translated, it gives CASSPGGINEQFF.

The chain couples TRBV4-1 to TRBJ1-2; a possible D gene is TRBD1 (6 bases). Germline V gene data show CDR1 as MGHRA and CDR2 as YSYEKL. V shed 3 bases and J shed 8 bases, with 10 bases lying between them. The CDR3 loop spans 12 amino acids. The DNA of the CDR3 is TGCGCCAGCAGCCATGCAGGGGACGGCTACACCTTC. This codes for CASSHAGDGYTF.

The chain employs TRBV7-9 and TRBJ2-1, with 9 nucleotides matching TRBD2. Germline values: CDR1 SEHNR, CDR2 FQNEAQ (reference sequence). Losses at the gene ends were 5 bases for V and 4 bases for J; bases not matched to a gene: 6. This CDR3 contains 15 residues. In DNA, the CDR3 is TGTGCCAGCAGCAGAGCTAGCGGGGCATACAATGAGCAGTTCTTC. This sequence encodes CASSRASGAYNEQFF.

The chain carries TRBV13 and TRBJ1-2; 9 bases map to TRBD1. The CDR3 is made up of 15 amino acids. CDR1 and CDR2 from the germline V gene are PRHDT and FYEKMQ (reference sequence). The junction had 6 bases not matched to a gene; V was cut back by 4 bases and J by 3 bases. In nucleotides, the CDR3 is TGTGCCAGCAGCTACGGGACAGGGCTCGACTATGGCTACACCTTC. Translating gives CASSYGTGLDYGYTF.

The V gene is TRBV7-8, the J gene TRBJ1-2, with TRBD1 as a possible D gene (5 bases). CDR1 and CDR2 (germline): SGHVS, FQNEAQ. The ends were cut back, 1 base at V and 4 bases at J, with 10 bases in the middle. The length of the CDR3 is 14 residues. The CDR3 sequence: CASSLEGETYGYTF. The DNA of the CDR3 is TGTGCCAGCAGCTTAGAAGGGGAAACCTATGGCTACACCTTC.

The rearrangement uses TRBV7-8 and TRBJ2-7, with 9 bases that match TRBD1. Trimming cost V 5 bases and J 2 bases; bases outside gene matches: 7. Germline CDR1 reads SGHVS; CDR2 reads FQNEAQ. The CDR3 sequence is 15 residues long. In nucleotides, the CDR3 is TGTGCCAGCAGCCAATTCCGGGACAGGGCCTACGAGCAGTACTTC. Translation gives CASSQFRDRAYEQYF.

The rearrangement uses TRBV27 and TRBJ2-7; 8 bases match TRBD2. Trimming took 5 bases from V and 5 from J; bases not matched to a gene: 5. CDR3 length equals 13 residues. Germline V gene sequence: CDR1 MNHEY, CDR2 SMNVEV (reference sequence). CDR3 coding DNA: TGTGCCAGCAGTCCGGGACTAGTCAACGAGCAGTACTTC. Translation gives CASSPGLVNEQYF.

The chain uses TRBV9 and TRBJ2-7; 9 bases are shared with TRBD1. V shed 4 bases, J shed 4 bases, and the junction held 6 bases outside the gene matches. Germline lookup yields CDR1 SGDLS and CDR2 YYNGEE. The CDR3 runs to 14 residues. CDR3 DNA: TGTGCCAGCAGCCCCTTAGACAGGGGGTACGAGCAGTACTTC. This codes for CASSPLDRGYEQYF.

The chain is built from TRBV11-2 and TRBJ1-2; 7 positions match TRBD1. V gave up 2 bases and J gave up 1 base; unmatched junction bases: 4. The germline CDR1 and CDR2 sequences are SGHAT and FQNNGV. This CDR3 region has 15 residues. The CDR3 here is CASSLTQGYNYGYTF. The DNA of the CDR3 is TGTGCCAGCAGCTTAACACAGGGGTATAACTATGGCTACACCTTC.

This clone appeared once. The chain couples TRBV7-3 to TRBJ1-1; D is unclear. Trimming cost V 4 bases and J 6 bases, with 6 bases left between them. This CDR3 comprises 11 residues. Germline assignment: CDR1 SGHTA and CDR2 FQGTGA. The DNA of the CDR3 is TGTGCCAGCAGCTCCGGGGCTGAAGCTTTCTTT. Translating gives CASSSGAEAFF.